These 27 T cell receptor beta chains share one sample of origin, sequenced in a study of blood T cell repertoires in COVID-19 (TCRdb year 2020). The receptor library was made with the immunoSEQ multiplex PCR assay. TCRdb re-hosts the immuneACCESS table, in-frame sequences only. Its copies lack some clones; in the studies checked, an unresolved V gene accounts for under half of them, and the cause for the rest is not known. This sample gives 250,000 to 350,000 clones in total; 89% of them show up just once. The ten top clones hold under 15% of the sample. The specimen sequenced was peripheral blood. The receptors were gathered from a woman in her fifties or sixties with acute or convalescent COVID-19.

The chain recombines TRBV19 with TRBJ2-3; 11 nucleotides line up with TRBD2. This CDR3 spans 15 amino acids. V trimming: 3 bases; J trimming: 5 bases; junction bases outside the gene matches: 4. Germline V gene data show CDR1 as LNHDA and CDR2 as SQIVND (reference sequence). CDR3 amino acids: CASSIYSGREDTQYF. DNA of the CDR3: TGTGCCAGTAGTATTTATAGCGGGAGGGAAGATACGCAGTATTTT.

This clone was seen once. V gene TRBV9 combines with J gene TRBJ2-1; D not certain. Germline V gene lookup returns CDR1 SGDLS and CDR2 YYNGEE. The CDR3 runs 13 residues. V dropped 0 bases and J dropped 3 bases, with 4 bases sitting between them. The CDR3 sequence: CASSVESYNEQFF. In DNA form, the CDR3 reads TGTGCCAGCAGCGTAGAGAGCTACAATGAGCAGTTCTTC.

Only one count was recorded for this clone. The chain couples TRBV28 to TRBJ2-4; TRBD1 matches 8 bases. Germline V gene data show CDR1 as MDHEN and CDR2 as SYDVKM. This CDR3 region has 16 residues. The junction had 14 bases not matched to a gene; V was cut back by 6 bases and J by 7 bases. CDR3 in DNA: TGTGCCAGCAGGGATCCAGGGGGCCCCCGCGGGAACATTCAGTACTTC. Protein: CASRDPGGPRGNIQYF.

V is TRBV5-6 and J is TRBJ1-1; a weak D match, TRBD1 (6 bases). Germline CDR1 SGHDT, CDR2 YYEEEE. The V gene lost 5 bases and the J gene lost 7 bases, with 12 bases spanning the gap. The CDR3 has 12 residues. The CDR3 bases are TGTGCCAGCAGTTCACCGGGACATGAAGCTTTCTTT. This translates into CASSSPGHEAFF.

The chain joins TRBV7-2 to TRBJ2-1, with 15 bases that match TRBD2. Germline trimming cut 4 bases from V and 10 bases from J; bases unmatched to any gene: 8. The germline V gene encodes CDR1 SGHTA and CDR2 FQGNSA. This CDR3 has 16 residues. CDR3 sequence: CASSSRTSGRVAEQFF. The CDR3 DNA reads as TGTGCCAGCAGCTCAAGGACTAGCGGGAGGGTGGCGGAGCAGTTCTTC.

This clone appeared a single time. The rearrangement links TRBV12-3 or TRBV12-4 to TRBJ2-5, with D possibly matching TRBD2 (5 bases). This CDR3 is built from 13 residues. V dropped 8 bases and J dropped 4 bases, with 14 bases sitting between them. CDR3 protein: CASARGLGETQYF. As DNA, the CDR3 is TGTGCCAGCGCCCGGGGTTTAGGAGAGACCCAGTACTTC.

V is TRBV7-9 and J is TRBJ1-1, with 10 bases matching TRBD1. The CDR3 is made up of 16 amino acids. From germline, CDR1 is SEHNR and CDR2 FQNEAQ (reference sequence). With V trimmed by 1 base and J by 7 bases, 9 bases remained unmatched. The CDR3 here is CASSLDLGQGVGEAFF. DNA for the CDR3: TGTGCCAGCAGCTTAGACCTAGGACAGGGGGTCGGTGAAGCTTTCTTT. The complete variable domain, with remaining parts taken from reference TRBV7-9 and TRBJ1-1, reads DTGVSQNPRHKITKRGQNVTFRCDPISEHNRLYWYRQTLGQGPEFLTYFQNEAQLEKSRLLSDRFSAERPKGSFSTLEIQRTEQGDSAMYLCASSLDLGQGVGEAFFGQGTRLTVV.

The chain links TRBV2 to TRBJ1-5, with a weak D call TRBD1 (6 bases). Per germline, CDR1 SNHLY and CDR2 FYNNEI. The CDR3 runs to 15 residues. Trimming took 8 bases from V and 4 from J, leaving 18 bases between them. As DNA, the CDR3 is TGTGCCAGCCAAAGGACAGCGAGCCCGAATCAGCCCCAGCATTTT. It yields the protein CASQRTASPNQPQHF.

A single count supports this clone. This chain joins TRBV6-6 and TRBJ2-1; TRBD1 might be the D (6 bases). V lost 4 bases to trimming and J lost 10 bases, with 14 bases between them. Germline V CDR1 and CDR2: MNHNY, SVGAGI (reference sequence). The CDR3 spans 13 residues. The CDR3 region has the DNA TGTGCCAGCAGTTTTACAGGGACGCGGGAGCAGTTCTTC. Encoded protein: CASSFTGTREQFF.

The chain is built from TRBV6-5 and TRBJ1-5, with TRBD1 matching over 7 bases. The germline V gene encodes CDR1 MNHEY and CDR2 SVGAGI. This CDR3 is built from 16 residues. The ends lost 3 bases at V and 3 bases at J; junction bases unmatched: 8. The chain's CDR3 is CASSYPRDRVNQPQHF. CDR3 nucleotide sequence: TGTGCCAGCAGTTATCCGAGGGACAGAGTCAATCAGCCCCAGCATTTT.

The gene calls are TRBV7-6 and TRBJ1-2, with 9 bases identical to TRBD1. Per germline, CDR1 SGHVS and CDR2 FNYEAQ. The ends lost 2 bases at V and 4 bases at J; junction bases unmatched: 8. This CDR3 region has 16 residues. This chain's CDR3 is CASSLTTGGSAYGYTF. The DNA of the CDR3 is TGTGCCAGCAGCTTAACCACAGGGGGCTCCGCCTATGGCTACACCTTC.

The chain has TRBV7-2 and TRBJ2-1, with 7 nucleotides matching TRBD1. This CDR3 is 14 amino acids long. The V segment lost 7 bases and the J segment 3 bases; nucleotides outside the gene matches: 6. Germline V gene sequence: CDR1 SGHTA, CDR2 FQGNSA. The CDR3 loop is CASNKGADYNEQFF. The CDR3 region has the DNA TGTGCCAGCAATAAGGGGGCGGACTACAATGAGCAGTTCTTC.

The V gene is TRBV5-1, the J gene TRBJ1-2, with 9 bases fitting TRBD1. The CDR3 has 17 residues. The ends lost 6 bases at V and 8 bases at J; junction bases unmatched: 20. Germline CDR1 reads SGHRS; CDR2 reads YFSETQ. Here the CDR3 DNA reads TGCGCCAGCACCACCGGGGACAGGGCGCCCTCGTATCAGGGCTACACCTTC. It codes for CASTTGDRAPSYQGYTF.

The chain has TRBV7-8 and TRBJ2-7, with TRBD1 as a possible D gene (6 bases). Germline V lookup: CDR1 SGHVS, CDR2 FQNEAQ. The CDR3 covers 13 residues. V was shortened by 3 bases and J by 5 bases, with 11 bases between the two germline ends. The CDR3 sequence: CASSFAGAHEQYF. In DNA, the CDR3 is TGTGCCAGCAGCTTCGCAGGGGCCCACGAGCAGTACTTC.

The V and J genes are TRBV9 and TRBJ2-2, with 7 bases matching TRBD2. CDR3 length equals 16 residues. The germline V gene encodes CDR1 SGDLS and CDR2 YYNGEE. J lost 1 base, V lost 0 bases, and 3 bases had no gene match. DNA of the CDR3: TGTGCCAGCAGCGTAGCCGGCGGGAGGAACACCGGGGAGCTGTTTTTT. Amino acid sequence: CASSVAGGRNTGELFF.

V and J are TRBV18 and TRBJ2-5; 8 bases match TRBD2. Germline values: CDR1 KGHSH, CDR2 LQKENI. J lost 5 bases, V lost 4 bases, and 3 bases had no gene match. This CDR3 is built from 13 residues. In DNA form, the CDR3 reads TGTGCCAGCTCACGGGGACTAGGGGAGACCCAGTACTTC. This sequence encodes CASSRGLGETQYF.

CDR3 coding DNA: TGTGCCAGCAGCGGGACAGGGGTTTTCACAGATACGCAGTATTTT. Protein: CASSGTGVFTDTQYF. The gene calls are TRBV5-4 and TRBJ2-3, with TRBD1 identical over 10 bases. This CDR3 spans 15 amino acids. CDR1 is SGHNT, CDR2 YYREEE, per germline (reference sequence). The trim removed 4 bases at V and 2 bases at J, leaving 4 bases unmatched.

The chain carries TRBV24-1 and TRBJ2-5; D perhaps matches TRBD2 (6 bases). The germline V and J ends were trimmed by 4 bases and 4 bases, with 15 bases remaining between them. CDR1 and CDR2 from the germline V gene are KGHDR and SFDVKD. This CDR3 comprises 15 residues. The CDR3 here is CATSDPNWGGETQYF. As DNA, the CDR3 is TGTGCCACCAGTGACCCGAATTGGGGAGGAGAGACCCAGTACTTC.

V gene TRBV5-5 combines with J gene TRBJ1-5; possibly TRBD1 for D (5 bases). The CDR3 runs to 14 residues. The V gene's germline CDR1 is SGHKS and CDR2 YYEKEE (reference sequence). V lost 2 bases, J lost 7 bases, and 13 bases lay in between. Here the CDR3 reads CASSFGGIQQPQHF. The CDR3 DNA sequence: TGTGCCAGCAGCTTCGGGGGGATTCAACAGCCCCAGCATTTT.

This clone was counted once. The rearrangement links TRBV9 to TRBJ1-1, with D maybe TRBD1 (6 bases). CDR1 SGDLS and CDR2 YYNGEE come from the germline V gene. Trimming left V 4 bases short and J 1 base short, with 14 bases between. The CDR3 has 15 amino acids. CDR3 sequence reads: CASSLGRGPNTEAFF. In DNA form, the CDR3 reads TGTGCCAGCAGCCTGGGCAGGGGTCCGAACACTGAAGCTTTCTTT.

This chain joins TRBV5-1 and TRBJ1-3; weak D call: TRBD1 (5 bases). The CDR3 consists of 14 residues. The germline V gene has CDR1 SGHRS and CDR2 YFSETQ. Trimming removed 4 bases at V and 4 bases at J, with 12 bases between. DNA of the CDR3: TGCGCCAGCAGCGTCTCCTCAGGGGGAAACACCATATATTTT. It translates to CASSVSSGGNTIYF.

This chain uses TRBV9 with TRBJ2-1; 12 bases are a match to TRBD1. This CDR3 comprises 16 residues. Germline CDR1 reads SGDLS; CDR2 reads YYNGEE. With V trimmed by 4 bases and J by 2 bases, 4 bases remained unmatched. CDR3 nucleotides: TGTGCCAGCAGCACCGGGACAGGGGGCGCCTACAATGAGCAGTTCTTC. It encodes CASSTGTGGAYNEQFF.

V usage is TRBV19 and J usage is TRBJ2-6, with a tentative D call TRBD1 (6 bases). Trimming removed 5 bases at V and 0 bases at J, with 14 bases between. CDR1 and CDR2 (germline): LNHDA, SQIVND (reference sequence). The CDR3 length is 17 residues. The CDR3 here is CASSSGTPLSGANVLTF. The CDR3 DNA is TGTGCCAGTAGTTCCGGGACACCCCTCTCTGGGGCCAACGTCCTGACTTTC.

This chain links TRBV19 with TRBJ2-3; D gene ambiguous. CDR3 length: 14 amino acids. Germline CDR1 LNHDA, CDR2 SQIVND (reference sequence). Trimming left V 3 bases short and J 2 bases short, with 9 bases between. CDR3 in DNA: TGTGCCAGTAGTATGGGCGCCATCACAGATACGCAGTATTTT. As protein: CASSMGAITDTQYF. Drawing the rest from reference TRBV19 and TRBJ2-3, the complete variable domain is DGGITQSPKYLFRKEGQNVTLSCEQNLNHDAMYWYRQDPGQGLRLIYYSQIVNDFQKGDIAEGYSVSREKKESFPLTVTSAQKNPTAFYLCASSMGAITDTQYFGPGTRLTVL.

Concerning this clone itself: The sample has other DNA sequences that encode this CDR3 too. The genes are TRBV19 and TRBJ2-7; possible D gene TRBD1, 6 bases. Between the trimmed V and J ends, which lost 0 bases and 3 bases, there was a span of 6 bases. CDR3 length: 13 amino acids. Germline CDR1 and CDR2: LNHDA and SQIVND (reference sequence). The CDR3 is CASSIDRGYEQYF. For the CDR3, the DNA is TGTGCCAGTAGTATAGACAGGGGCTACGAGCAGTACTTC.

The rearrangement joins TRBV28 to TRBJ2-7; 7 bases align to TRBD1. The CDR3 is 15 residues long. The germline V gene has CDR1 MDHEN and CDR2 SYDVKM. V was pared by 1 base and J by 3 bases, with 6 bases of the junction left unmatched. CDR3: CASSLLVRGLYEQYF. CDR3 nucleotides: TGTGCCAGCAGTTTATTGGTGAGGGGGCTCTACGAGCAGTACTTC.

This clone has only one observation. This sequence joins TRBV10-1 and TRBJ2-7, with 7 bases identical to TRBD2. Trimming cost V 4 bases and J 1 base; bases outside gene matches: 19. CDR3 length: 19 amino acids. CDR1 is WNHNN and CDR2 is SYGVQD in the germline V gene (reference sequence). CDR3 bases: TGCGCCAGCAGTGCCCATAAAGACCCCTCGGGGAGGGGATCCTACGAGCAGTACTTC. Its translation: CASSAHKDPSGRGSYEQYF.